The clone carrying this TCR beta chain was found many times. The antigen remains unidentified. These data originate in a study of prognosis after radiotherapy for stage I lung cancer. Study results and caveats: Unique TCR clone counts went down once patients had stereotactic body radiation therapy, median about 9,200 versus 6,500.

Using two-round multiplex PCR, the authors amplified TCR beta CDR3 from genomic DNA. Gene-specific TRBV and TRBJ primers were used in PCR round one. TCRdb processed the multiplex PCR reads anew with MiXCR; each CDR3 protein has one entry. The sample carries tens of thousands of distinct CDR3 sequences, less than 35% recorded once. Looked up from germline, CDR1 is LGHDT and CDR2 is YNNKEL (reference sequence). This CDR3 has 15 amino acids. Trimming at V came to 3 bases and at J to 5 bases, leaving 7 bases not matched to a gene. Sequenced material: PBMCs, taken before or after stereotactic body radiation therapy (not recorded which). The chain has TRBV3-1 and TRBJ1-2, with 9 positions matching TRBD1. The sequence derives from a donor of 50 years or more with non-small cell lung cancer. CDR3 loop: CASSQAGQGRYGYTF. The CDR3 DNA follows: TGTGCCAGCAGCCAGGCGGGACAGGGAAGGTATGGCTACACCTTC.